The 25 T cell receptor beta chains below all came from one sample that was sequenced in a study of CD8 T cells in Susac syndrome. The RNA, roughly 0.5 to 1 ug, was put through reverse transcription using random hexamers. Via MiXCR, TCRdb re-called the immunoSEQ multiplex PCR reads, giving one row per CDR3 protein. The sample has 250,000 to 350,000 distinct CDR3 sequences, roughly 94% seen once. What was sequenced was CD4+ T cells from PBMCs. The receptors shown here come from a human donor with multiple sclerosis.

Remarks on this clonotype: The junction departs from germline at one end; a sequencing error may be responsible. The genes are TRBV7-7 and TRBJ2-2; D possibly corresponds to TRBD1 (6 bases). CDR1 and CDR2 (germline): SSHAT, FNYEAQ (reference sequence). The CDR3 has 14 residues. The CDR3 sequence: CASSKGTSTGELFF. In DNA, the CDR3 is TGTGCTAGCAGCAAAGGGACATCCACCGGGGAGCTGTTTTTT.

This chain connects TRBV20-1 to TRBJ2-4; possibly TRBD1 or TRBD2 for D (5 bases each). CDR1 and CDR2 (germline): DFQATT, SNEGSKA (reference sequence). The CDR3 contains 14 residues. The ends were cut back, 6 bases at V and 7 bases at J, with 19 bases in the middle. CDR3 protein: CSAGESPGRNIQYF. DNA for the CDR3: TGCAGTGCCGGGGAAAGCCCGGGGCGGAACATTCAGTACTTC.

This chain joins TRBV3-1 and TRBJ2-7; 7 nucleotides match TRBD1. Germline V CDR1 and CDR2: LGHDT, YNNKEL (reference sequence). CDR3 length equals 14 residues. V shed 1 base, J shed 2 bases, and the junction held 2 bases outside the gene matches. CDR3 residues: CASSQVDRAYEQYF. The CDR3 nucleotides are TGTGCCAGCAGCCAAGTAGACAGGGCCTACGAGCAGTACTTC.

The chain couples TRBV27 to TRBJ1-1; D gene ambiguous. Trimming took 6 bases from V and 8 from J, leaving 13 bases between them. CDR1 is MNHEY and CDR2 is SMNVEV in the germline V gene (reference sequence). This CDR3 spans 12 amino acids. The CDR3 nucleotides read TGTGCCAGCAGCCCTAGGTGGTGGGAAGCTTTCTTT. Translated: CASSPRWWEAFF.

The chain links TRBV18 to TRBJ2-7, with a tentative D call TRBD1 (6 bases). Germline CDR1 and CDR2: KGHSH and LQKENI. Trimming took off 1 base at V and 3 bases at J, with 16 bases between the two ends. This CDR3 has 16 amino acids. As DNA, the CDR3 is TGTGCCAGCTCACCACAAAGTCTAGGGGGTTTCTACGAGCAGTACTTC. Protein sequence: CASSPQSLGGFYEQYF.

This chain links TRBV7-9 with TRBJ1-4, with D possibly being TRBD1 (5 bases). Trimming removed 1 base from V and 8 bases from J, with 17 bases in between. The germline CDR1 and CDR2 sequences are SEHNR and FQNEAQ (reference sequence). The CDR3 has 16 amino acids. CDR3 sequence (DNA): TGTGCCAGCAGCTTAGGGGTCGAGGGGATAGGAGAAAAACTGTTTTTT. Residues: CASSLGVEGIGEKLFF.

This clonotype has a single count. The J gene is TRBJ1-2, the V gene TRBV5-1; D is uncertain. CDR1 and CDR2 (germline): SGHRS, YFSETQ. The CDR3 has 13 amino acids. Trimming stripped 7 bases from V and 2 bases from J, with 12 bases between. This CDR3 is CASRQGTNYGYTF. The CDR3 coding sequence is TGCGCCAGCCGTCAAGGAACAAACTATGGCTACACCTTC.

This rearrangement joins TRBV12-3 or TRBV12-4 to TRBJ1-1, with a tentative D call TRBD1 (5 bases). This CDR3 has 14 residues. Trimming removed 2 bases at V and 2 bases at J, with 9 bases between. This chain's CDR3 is CASSLWQGNTEAFF. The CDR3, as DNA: TGTGCCAGCAGTTTATGGCAGGGTAACACTGAAGCTTTCTTT.

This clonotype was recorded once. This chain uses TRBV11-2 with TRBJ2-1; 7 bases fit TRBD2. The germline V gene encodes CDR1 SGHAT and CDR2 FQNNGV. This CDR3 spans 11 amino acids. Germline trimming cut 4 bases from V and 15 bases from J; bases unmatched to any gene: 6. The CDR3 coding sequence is TGTGCCAGCAGCTCCGGGTCGGGAGGGTTCTTC. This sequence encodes CASSSGSGGFF.

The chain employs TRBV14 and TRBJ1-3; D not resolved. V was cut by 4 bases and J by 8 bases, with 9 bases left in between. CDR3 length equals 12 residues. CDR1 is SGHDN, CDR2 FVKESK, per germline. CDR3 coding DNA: TGTGCCAGCAGCCCAACTGGGTACACCATATATTTT. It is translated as CASSPTGYTIYF. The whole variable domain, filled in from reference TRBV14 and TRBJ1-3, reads EAGVTQFPSHSVIEKGQTVTLRCDPISGHDNLYWYRRVMGKEIKFLLHFVKESKQDESGMPNNRFLAERTGGTYSTLKVQPAELEDSGVYFCASSPTGYTIYFGEGSWLTVV.

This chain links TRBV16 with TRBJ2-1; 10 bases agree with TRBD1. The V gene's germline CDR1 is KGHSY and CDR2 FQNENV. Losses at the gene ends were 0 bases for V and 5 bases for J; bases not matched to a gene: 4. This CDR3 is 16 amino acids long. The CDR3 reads CASSQSWGTGDNEQFF. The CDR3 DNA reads TGTGCCAGCAGCCAATCGTGGGGGACAGGGGACAATGAGCAGTTCTTC.

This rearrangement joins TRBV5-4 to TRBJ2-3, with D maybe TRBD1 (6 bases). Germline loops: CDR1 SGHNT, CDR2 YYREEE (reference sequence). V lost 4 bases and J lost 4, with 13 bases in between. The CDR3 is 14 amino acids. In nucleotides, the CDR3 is TGTGCCAGCAGCCCAGACAGGTCCTCAGATACGCAGTATTTT. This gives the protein CASSPDRSSDTQYF.

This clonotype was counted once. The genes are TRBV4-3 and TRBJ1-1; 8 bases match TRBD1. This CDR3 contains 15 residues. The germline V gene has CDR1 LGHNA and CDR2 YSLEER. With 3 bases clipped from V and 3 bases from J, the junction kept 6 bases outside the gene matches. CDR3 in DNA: TGCGCCAGCAGCCAGGACCGACAGGGGTACACTGAAGCTTTCTTT. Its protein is CASSQDRQGYTEAFF.

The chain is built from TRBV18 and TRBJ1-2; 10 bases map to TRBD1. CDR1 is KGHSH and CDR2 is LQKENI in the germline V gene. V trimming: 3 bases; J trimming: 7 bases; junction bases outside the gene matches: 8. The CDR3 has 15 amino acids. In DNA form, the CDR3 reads TGTGCCAGCTCACCTGGGAGCGGGACAGGGGTTGGCTACACCTTC. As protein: CASSPGSGTGVGYTF.

CDR3: CSVSKSGTNYEQYF. CDR3 DNA sequence: TGCAGCGTTTCCAAATCCGGGACTAACTACGAGCAGTACTTC. This sequence joins TRBV29-1 and TRBJ2-7; 7 positions agree with TRBD2. CDR3 length: 14 residues. Germline CDR1 is SQVTM and CDR2 is ANQGSEA. V was clipped by 5 bases and J by 3 bases; unmatched bases: 10.

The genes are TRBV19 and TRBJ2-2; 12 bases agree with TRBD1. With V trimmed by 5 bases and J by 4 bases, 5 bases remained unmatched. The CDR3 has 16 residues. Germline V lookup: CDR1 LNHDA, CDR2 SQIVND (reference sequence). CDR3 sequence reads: CASSGGQGAGTGELFF. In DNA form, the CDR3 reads TGTGCCAGTAGTGGGGGACAGGGGGCGGGCACCGGGGAGCTGTTTTTT.

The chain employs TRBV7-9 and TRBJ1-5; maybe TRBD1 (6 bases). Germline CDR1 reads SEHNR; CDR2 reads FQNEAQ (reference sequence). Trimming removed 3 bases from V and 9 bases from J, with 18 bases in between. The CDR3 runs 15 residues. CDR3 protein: CASSLHPRGEGPQHF. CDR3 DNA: TGTGCCAGCAGCTTGCACCCGAGGGGGGAGGGGCCCCAGCATTTT.

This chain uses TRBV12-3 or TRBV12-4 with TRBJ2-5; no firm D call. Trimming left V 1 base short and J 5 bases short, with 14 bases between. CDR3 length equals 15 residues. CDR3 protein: CASSLVLGNTETQYF. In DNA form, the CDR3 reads TGTGCCAGCAGTTTAGTCCTGGGGAATACGGAGACCCAGTACTTC.

CDR3 DNA: TGTGCCAGTAAGGGCGGACAGGGCAATCAGCCCCAGCATTTT. It codes for CASKGGQGNQPQHF. The gene calls are TRBV19 and TRBJ1-5; 7 nucleotides line up with TRBD1. The V gene end was trimmed by 7 bases and the J gene end by 2 bases; junction bases not matched to a gene: 5. Germline V lookup: CDR1 LNHDA, CDR2 SQIVND (reference sequence). This CDR3 is built from 14 residues. Based on the CDR3 plus reference TRBV19 and TRBJ1-5, the full variable domain is DGGITQSPKYLFRKEGQNVTLSCEQNLNHDAMYWYRQDPGQGLRLIYYSQIVNDFQKGDIAEGYSVSREKKESFPLTVTSAQKNPTAFYLCASKGGQGNQPQHFGDGTRLSIL.

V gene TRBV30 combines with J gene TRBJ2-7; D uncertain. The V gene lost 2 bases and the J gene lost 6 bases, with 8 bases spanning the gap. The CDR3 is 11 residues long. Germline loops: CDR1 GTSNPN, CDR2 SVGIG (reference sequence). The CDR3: CAWSLGFEQYF. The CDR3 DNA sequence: TGTGCCTGGAGTTTAGGGTTCGAGCAGTACTTC.

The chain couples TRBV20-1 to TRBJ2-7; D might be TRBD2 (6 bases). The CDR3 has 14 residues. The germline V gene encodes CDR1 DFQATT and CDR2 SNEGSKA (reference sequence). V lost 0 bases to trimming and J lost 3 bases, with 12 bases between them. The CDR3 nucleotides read TGCAGTGCTAGAGATTTTGAGGGAGGCTACGAGCAGTACTTC. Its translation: CSARDFEGGYEQYF.

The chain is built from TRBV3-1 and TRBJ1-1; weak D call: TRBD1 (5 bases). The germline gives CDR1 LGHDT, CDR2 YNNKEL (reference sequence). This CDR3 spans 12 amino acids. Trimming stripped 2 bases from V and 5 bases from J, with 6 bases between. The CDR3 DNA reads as TGTGCCAGCAGCCAATGGGGGACTGAAGCTTTCTTT. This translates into CASSQWGTEAFF.

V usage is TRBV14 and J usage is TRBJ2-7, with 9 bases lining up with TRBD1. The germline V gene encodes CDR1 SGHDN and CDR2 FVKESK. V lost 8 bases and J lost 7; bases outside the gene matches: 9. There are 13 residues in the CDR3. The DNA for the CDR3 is TGTGCCAGCGCGGGACAGGGAATAGGGGAGCAGTACTTC. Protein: CASAGQGIGEQYF.

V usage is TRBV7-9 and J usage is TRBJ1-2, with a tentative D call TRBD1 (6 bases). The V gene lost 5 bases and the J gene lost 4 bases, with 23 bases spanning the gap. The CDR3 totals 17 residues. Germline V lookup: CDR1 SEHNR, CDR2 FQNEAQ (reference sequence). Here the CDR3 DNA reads TGTGCCAGCAGCCCCACATTGCGGGACAAAAGGGGCTATGGCTACACCTTC. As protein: CASSPTLRDKRGYGYTF.

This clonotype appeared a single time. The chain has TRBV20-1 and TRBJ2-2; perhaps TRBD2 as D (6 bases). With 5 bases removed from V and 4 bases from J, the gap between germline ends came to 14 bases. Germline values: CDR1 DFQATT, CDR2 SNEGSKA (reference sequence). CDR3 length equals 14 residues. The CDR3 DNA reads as TGCAGTGCTCGTCGGGACTTGATCACCGGGGAGCTGTTTTTT. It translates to CSARRDLITGELFF.